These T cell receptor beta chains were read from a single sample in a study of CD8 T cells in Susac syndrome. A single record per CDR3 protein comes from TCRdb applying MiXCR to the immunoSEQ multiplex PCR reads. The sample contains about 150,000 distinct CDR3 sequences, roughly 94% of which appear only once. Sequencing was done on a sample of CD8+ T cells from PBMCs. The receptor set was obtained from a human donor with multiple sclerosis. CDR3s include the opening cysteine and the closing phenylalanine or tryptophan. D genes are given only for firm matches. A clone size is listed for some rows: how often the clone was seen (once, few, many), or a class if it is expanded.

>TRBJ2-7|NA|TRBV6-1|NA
TGTGCCAGCAGTGACGGTCCGTCCTACGAGCAGTACTTC
CASSDGPSYEQYF
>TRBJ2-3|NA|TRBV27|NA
TGTGCCAGCAGTTCCCCCTCGGGACGGTATACAGATACGCAGTATTTT
CASSSPSGRYTDTQYF
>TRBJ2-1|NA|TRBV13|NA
TGTGCCAGCAGCTTAGGCCGTAGAGACAATGAGCAGTTCTTC
CASSLGRRDNEQFF
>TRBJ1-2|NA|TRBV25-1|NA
TGTGCCAGCAGTGAATCGCCACTGGACTATGGCTACACCTTC
CASSESPLDYGYTF
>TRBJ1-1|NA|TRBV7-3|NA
TGTGCCAGCAGCTTAATTGTTCTTGGGGAAACTGAAGCTTTCTTT
CASSLIVLGETEAFF
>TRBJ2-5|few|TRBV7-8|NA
TGTGCCAGCAGCTTCACGCGGCAAGAGACCCAGTACTTC
CASSFTRQETQYF
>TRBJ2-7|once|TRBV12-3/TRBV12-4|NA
TGTGCCAGCAGTCCTGTCGGGCGGGAGCAGTACTTC
CASSPVGREQYF
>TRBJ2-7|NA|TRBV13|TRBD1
TGTGCCAGCAGCGCGGGGGACAGGGCCTACGAGCAGTACTTC
CASSAGDRAYEQYF
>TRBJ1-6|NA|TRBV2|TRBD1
TGTGCCAGCAGTACGACAGGGGGCTTACGGTCACCCCTCCACTTT
CASSTTGGLRSPLHF
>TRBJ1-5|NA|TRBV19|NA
TGTGCCAGTAGTGTTTTCGGTCGGCCCCAGCATTTT
CASSVFGRPQHF
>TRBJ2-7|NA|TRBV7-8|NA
TGTGCCAGCAGCTCGCCGAAAACTTACGAGCAGTACTTC
CASSSPKTYEQYF
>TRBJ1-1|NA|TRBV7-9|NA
TGTGCCAGCAGCTCTTTACTTGGGAACACTGAAGCTTTCTTT
CASSSLLGNTEAFF
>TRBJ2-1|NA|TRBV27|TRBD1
TGTGCCAGCAGTAACGCCCAAACAGGGGGCTCCTACAATGAGCAGTTCTTC
CASSNAQTGGSYNEQFF
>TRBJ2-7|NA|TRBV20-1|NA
TGCAGTGCTAGACAAAAGGGACGGTCCTACGAGCAGTACTTC
CSARQKGRSYEQYF
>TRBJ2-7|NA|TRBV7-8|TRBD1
TGTGCCAGCAGCTCCCCAAGGACAGGGGGCGCGATACCAAACTCCTACGAGCAGTACTTC
CASSSPRTGGAIPNSYEQYF
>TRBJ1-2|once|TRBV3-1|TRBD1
TGTGCCAGCAGCCAAGCCCGGATGGACAGGAGGAACTATGGCTACACCTTC
CASSQARMDRRNYGYTF
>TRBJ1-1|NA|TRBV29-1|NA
TGCAGCGTCGCCGGGGGACAAAAGAACACTGAAGCTTTCTTT
CSVAGGQKNTEAFF
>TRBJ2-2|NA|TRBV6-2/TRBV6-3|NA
TGTGCCAGCGCGCAGTCGAACACCGGGGAGCTGTTTTTT
CASAQSNTGELFF
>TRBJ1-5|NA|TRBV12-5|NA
TGTGCTAGTGGCCCCGACAGAGGTCCCCAGCATTTT
CASGPDRGPQHF
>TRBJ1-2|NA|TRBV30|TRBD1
TGTGCCTGGGCCGACTTGGGACAGGGCTATGGCTACACCTTC
CAWADLGQGYGYTF
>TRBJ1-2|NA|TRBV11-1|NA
TGTGCCAGCAGCCCCGGGAAGAAGTATGGCTACACCTTC
CASSPGKKYGYTF
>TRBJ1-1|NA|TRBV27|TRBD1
TGTGCCAGCAGCCAACAGGGGATGAACACTGAAGCTTTCTTT
CASSQQGMNTEAFF
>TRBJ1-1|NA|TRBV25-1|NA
TGTGCCAGCAGTTCACGACAGGTTCCCGAAGCTTTCTTT
CASSSRQVPEAFF
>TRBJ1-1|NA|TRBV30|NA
TGTGCCTGGAGGTACGAAGATAGGGGTGAAGCTTTCTTT
CAWRYEDRGEAFF
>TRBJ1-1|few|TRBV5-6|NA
TGTGCCAGCAGCTTGGGGGTAGGCACTGAAGCTTTCTTT
CASSLGVGTEAFF
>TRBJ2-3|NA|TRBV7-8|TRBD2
TGTGCCAGCAGCCCCCTCACTAGCGGGAGGGCAGATACGCAGTATTTT
CASSPLTSGRADTQYF
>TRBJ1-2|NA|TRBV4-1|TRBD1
TGCGCCAGCAGCCCGGGACAGGGGCAAAGTGGCTACACCTTC
CASSPGQGQSGYTF
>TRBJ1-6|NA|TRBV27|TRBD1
TGTGCCAGCAGCCCCGCCGGGGACAGGGTACGACGACCCCTCCACTTT
CASSPAGDRVRRPLHF
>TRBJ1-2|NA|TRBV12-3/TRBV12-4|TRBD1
TGTGCCAGCAGTGGACAGGGACAGGGTACTAACTATGGCTACACCTTC
CASSGQGQGTNYGYTF
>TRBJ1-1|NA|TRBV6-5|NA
TGTGCCAGCAGCGACGGAGGGGGGACTGAAGCTTTCTTT
CASSDGGGTEAFF
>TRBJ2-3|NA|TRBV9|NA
TGTGCCAGCAGCGTAGCTCAGGGGACGCAGTATTTT
CASSVAQGTQYF
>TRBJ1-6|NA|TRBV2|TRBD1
TGTGCCAGCAGTAAAGAACCGGGACAGTATAATTCACCCCTCCACTTT
CASSKEPGQYNSPLHF
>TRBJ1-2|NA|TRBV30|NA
TGTGCCTGGACCGAAGGGGCCAACTATGGCTACACCTTC
CAWTEGANYGYTF
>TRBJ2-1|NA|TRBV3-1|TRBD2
TGTGCCAGCAGCCAGGGACTAGCGGGGGACAATGAGCAGTTCTTC
CASSQGLAGDNEQFF